Listed below are T cell receptor beta chains from one sample, sequenced in a study of early T cells in non-severe SARS-CoV-2 infection. TCRdb called the 5' RACE reads again in MiXCR, with one record for every CDR3 protein. The sample lists about 31,000 distinct CDR3 sequences; roughly 6.1% were seen once. Material for sequencing was whole blood. The receptors derive from an adult who was a healthcare worker with PCR-confirmed SARS-CoV-2 infection or an uninfected control (not recorded which). Both conserved end residues are trimmed from each CDR3. Fields, in order: V gene, D gene, CDR3 protein. D genes are given only for firm matches.

TRBV7-2,TRBD2,ASSLSGGAVNEQF
TRBV5-1,.,ASRAGSSDEQY
TRBV18,.,ASSPLGTSTDTQY
TRBV5-1,TRBD2,ASSLLAGVLAGNEQF
TRBV7-2,TRBD1,ASSMGQGYNEQF
TRBV13,TRBD1,ASSTGTGGNSPLH
TRBV10-3,TRBD2,ATKTLASYEQY
TRBV5-6,.,ASSLVSTDTQY
TRBV20-1,TRBD2,SARETSGGFGTDTQY
TRBV5-1,TRBD1,ASSLALQGASETQY
TRBV7-9,.,ASSLSRGYYEQY
TRBV20-1,.,SALRSGNTIY
TRBV15,.,ATSRDLGTGNTIY
TRBV9,TRBD2,ASTPSGGATSYNEQF
TRBV7-9,.,ASSRGQGRDYEQY
TRBV20-1,.,SASWASTGTDTQY
TRBV28,TRBD2,ASSLGLAGAYEQY
TRBV7-2,.,ASSLSPSSYNEQF
TRBV6-4,.,ASSPARHANTGELF
TRBV5-1,TRBD1,ASSLGQVTDTQY
TRBV28,TRBD1,ASSRGTGGLYEQY
TRBV27,.,ASSLGPGNSPLH
TRBV7-6,TRBD1,ASSLGTGRQPQH
TRBV11-3,TRBD2,ASSNGGTSGYEQY
TRBV3-1,.,ASSRQPSTDTQY
TRBV20-1,.,SARKEHPYNEQF
TRBV20-1,.,SAQRFQETQY
TRBV6-1,.,ASTDTQY